This TCR beta chain was sequenced during a study of cytomegalovirus exposure and HLA in healthy donors. On the study more broadly: Previous work identified 117 million unique TCR beta sequences from roughly 170 million T cells.

The donors, nominally healthy at sampling, likely had unrecorded immune exposures. Primers for the PCR totalled 60 Vbeta and 13 Jbeta. TCRdb keeps only in-frame clones here, not all; method: immunoSEQ multiplex PCR. The table has 89,000 or so clones, 70% to 90% seen once. Details on this clone: The antigen is not known.

Losses at the gene ends were 5 bases for V and 4 bases for J; bases not matched to a gene: 17. The CDR3 length is 17 residues. The germline V gene has CDR1 SGHAT and CDR2 FQNNGV. Whole-study results and caveats: It was taken for granted in presence/absence analyses that sequencing depth across donors was roughly uniform.

This TCR was recovered from a woman aged 18-29 years in good health and CMV-seropositive. This rearrangement joins TRBV11-2 to TRBJ2-7; 7 bases fit TRBD1. The specimen was PBMCs. The CDR3 sequence: CASSGMAQGSLLYEQYF. For the CDR3, the DNA is TGTGCCAGCAGCGGGATGGCACAGGGGTCCCTCCTGTACGAGCAGTACTTC.